This is a list of T cell receptor beta chains from one sample in a study of CD8 T cells in ankylosing spondylitis. TCRdb processed the 5' RACE reads anew with MiXCR; each CDR3 protein has one entry. The sample contains 200,000 to 250,000 distinct CDR3 sequences, around a quarter of which appear only once. Sequencing was carried out using blood, either unsorted or a sorted T cell fraction (not recorded which). These receptors were obtained from a male donor with ankylosing spondylitis or in good health (not recorded which). The CDR3 runs from the conserved cysteine through the conserved F or W. The D gene is left open where the match is weak. A row's size may be missing; if present it is once, few, many or a size class.

>TRBV6-1|few|TRBD2|TRBJ2-1
TGTGCCAGCACTAAGACTAGCGGGAGTGTCGGTGAGCAGTTCTTC
CASTKTSGSVGEQFF
>TRBV20-1|-|TRBD2|TRBJ2-3
TGCAGTGCTATCCGGACTAGCGGGACAGATACGCAGTATTTT
CSAIRTSGTDTQYF
>TRBV10-3|-|-|TRBJ2-5
TGTGCCATCAGTGAGTCGAATAGGGTGGAGACCCAGTACTTC
CAISESNRVETQYF
>TRBV5-1|many|TRBD2|TRBJ2-1
TGCGCCAGCGGATCCGGACTAGTGAATGAGCAGTTCTTC
CASGSGLVNEQFF
>TRBV6-1|-|-|TRBJ1-5
TGTGCCAGCAGAGCAAGGGGAAGTGGCAATCAGCCCCAGCATTTT
CASRARGSGNQPQHF
>TRBV29-1|many|-|TRBJ2-1
TGCAGCGTTGGGCACAGCTCCTACAATGAGCAGTTCTTC
CSVGHSSYNEQFF
>TRBV29-1|-|-|TRBJ2-1
TGCAGCGTTGTAGGGGCTAGCGTTTACAATGAGCAGTTCTTC
CSVVGASVYNEQFF
>TRBV12-5|many|-|TRBJ1-1
TGTGCTAGTGGTTTGGTACGGGGCGGTGAAGCTTTCTTT
CASGLVRGGEAFF
>TRBV5-5|many|-|TRBJ2-1
TGTGCCAGCAGCTTGTACAGGGGAGGTGTGGATGAGCAGTTCTTC
CASSLYRGGVDEQFF
>TRBV12-3/TRBV12-4|many|-|TRBJ2-7
TGTGCCAGCAGTCACACGCGGAGGACCTACGAGCAGTACTTC
CASSHTRRTYEQYF
>TRBV5-1|many|-|TRBJ1-1
TGCGCCAGCAGCTTTGAAGCAGGGAACACTGAAGCTTTCTTT
CASSFEAGNTEAFF
>TRBV20-1|many|TRBD1|TRBJ2-7
TGCAGTGCTAGACAGGGGGCCGTGGGGTCCGAGCAGTACTTC
CSARQGAVGSEQYF
>TRBV27|many|TRBD2|TRBJ2-1
TGTGCCAGCAGTTTTGGGACTAGCGGGAGGGCCTGGCTAGTAAATGAGCAGTTCTTC
CASSFGTSGRAWLVNEQFF
>TRBV7-2|many|TRBD2|TRBJ2-7
TGTGCCAGCGTGGCGGGAGTTACCTACGAGCAGTACTTC
CASVAGVTYEQYF
>TRBV20-1|many|-|TRBJ2-1
TGCAGTGCTAGAGATGACGGCGTTCTTAAGGTGGATGAGCAGTTCTTC
CSARDDGVLKVDEQFF
>TRBV20-1|-|-|TRBJ2-1
TGCAGTGCCACCCAGGGGCCTCACAATGAGCAGTTCTTC
CSATQGPHNEQFF
>TRBV11-1|-|-|TRBJ2-1
TGTGCCAGCAGCACGTCGCTGGGGGCTGTATACAATGAGCAGTTCTTC
CASSTSLGAVYNEQFF
>TRBV3-1|many|TRBD1|TRBJ2-5
TGTGCCAGCAGCCCAAACAGGGGGCGGGGAGAGACCCAGTACTTC
CASSPNRGRGETQYF
>TRBV6-1|few|TRBD1|TRBJ2-7
TGTGCCAGCAGGAGGTTTACAGGGGCACCTACCTCCTACGAGCAGTACTTC
CASRRFTGAPTSYEQYF
>TRBV10-3|many|TRBD1|TRBJ1-5
TGTGCCATCAGGGCAGGACAGGGAGGCAATCAGCCCCAGCATTTT
CAIRAGQGGNQPQHF
>TRBV20-1|few|-|TRBJ1-2
TGCAGTGCCCACCGTATGGGGCCTGGTGGCTACACCTTC
CSAHRMGPGGYTF
>TRBV10-3|-|TRBD2|TRBJ2-7
TGTACCTTCAGTTTCAAGAGAATTGCGCGGGAGGGTGATGCCTACGAGCAGTACTTC
CTFSFKRIAREGDAYEQYF
>TRBV5-1|many|-|TRBJ2-2
TGCGCCAGCAGCTTACAGGGTGGTGACACCGGGGAGCTGTTTTTT
CASSLQGGDTGELFF